Each of the 8 T cell receptor beta chains below was sequenced from the same sample in a study of T cells in Graves' hyperthyroidism and ophthalmopathy. The CDR3 regions of TCR beta were amplified from RNA transcripts. Using the HTBI primer set, a first-round RT-PCR was run on the TCR CDR3. TCRdb used MiXCR to reprocess the multiplex PCR reads, holding one entry per CDR3 protein. Seen here are about 420,000 distinct CDR3 sequences, roughly an eighth observed once, and the top ten hold about 4.9%. The specimen sequenced was blood. Source of these receptors: a young woman with Graves' hyperthyroidism.

This clonotype was seen a handful of times. The CDR3 DNA is TGTGCCAGCAGCCTGAGACAGGGGGTGGTCTACGAGCAGTACTTC. It yields the protein CASSLRQGVVYEQYF. The J gene is TRBJ2-7, the V gene TRBV3-1; 9 nucleotides match TRBD1. The length of the CDR3 is 15 residues. Germline CDR1 reads LGHDT; CDR2 reads YNNKEL (reference sequence). The trim removed 4 bases at V and 3 bases at J, leaving 7 bases unmatched.

The chain couples TRBV20-1 to TRBJ2-1, with D hard to call. Between the trimmed V and J ends, which lost 1 base and 2 bases, there was a span of 15 bases. The CDR3 has 16 amino acids. Germline CDR1 and CDR2: DFQATT and SNEGSKA (reference sequence). Written as DNA, the CDR3 is TGCAGTGCTAGAGGAGGTATGAGTATGACCTACAATGAGCAGTTCTTC. This codes for CSARGGMSMTYNEQFF.

This clonotype was counted ten times or more. The chain combines TRBV28 with TRBJ1-2; D not certain. Germline CDR1 reads MDHEN; CDR2 reads SYDVKM. V lost 4 bases, J lost 7 bases, and 10 bases lay in between. The CDR3 length is 12 residues. CDR3 residues: CASSWPKAGYTF. The CDR3 DNA reads as TGTGCCAGCAGTTGGCCCAAGGCTGGCTACACCTTC.

This clonotype has at least ten counts. V and J are TRBV6-2 or TRBV6-3 and TRBJ2-1; 14 bases align to TRBD2. The CDR3 contains 14 residues. CDR1 MNHEY and CDR2 SVGEGT come from the germline V gene. V shed 9 bases, J shed 8 bases, and the junction held 6 bases outside the gene matches. CDR3 sequence reads: CASGTSGSRYEQFF. The CDR3 DNA reads TGTGCCAGTGGGACTAGCGGGAGCCGTTATGAGCAGTTCTTC.

This clonotype was observed a handful of times. The chain has TRBV6-1 and TRBJ2-2; D might be TRBD1 or TRBD2, each matching 6 bases. V lost 7 bases, J lost 1 base, and 13 bases lay in between. The CDR3 is 15 residues long. The V gene's germline CDR1 is MNHNS and CDR2 SASEGT. The CDR3: CASKGEDWNTGELFF. The CDR3 DNA sequence: TGTGCCAGCAAGGGGGAGGACTGGAACACCGGGGAGCTGTTTTTT.

This clonotype was detected ten times or more. The V gene is TRBV6-1, the J gene TRBJ2-5; 9 nucleotides agree with TRBD1. V lost 11 bases and J lost 5; bases outside the gene matches: 12. This CDR3 region has 14 residues. In germline, CDR1 is MNHNS, CDR2 SASEGT. The CDR3 DNA is TGTGCCTCTACCGGGACAGGGCAGTGGGAGACCCAGTACTTC. It is translated as CASTGTGQWETQYF.

This clonotype was seen repeatedly, ten times or more. V usage is TRBV7-2 and J usage is TRBJ1-2; weak D call: TRBD1 (6 bases). The germline V gene encodes CDR1 SGHTA and CDR2 FQGNSA. The CDR3 is 14 amino acids. Trimming removed 3 bases from V and 4 bases from J, with 12 bases in between. The CDR3: CASSFLQGIYGYTF. The CDR3 DNA reads as TGTGCCAGCAGCTTCCTACAGGGAATCTATGGCTACACCTTC.

V usage is TRBV6-1 and J usage is TRBJ2-7, with D hard to call. Between the trimmed V and J ends, which lost 2 bases and 7 bases, there was a span of 3 bases. CDR3 size: 10 residues. CDR1 and CDR2 from the germline V gene are MNHNS and SASEGT. CDR3 protein: CASSEPEQYF. Written as DNA, the CDR3 is TGTGCCAGCAGTGAACCTGAGCAGTACTTC.